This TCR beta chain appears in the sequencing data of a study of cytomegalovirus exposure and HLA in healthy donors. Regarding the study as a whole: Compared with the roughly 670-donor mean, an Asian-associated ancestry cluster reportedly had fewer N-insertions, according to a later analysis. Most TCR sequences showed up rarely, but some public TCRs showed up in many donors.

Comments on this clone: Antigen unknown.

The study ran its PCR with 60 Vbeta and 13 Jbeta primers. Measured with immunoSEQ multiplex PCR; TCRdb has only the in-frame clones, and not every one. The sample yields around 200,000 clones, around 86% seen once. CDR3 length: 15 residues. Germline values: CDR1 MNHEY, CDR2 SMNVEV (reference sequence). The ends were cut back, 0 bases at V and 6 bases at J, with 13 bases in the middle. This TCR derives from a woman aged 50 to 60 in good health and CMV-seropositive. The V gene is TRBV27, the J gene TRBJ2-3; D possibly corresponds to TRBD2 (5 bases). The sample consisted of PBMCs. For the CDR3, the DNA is TGTGCCAGCAGTTTATCGTTTTCCAGGAGGGATACGCAGTATTTT. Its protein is CASSLSFSRRDTQYF.